The 29 T cell receptor beta chains presented below share a single source sample, sequenced in a study of CD8+CD57+ T cells in acquired aplastic anemia. Individuals selected for sequencing had exhibited CD8+CD57+ cell expansion on flow cytometry. Genomic DNA, the template, was used for profiling of the TCR beta VDJ and CDR3. One entry per CDR3 protein, called by TCRdb with MiXCR from the reads. The sample consists of some 150,000 distinct CDR3 sequences, 71% of them appearing once. Sequencing was done on a sample of sorted CD4+, CD8+, or CD8+CD57+ T cells (not recorded which) from PBMCs. These receptors all stem from a human donor with aplastic anemia.

The rearrangement joins TRBV20-1 to TRBJ2-2, with D perhaps being TRBD1 or TRBD2 (5 bases each). The length of the CDR3 is 14 residues. Germline V gene data show CDR1 as DFQATT and CDR2 as SNEGSKA (reference sequence). The V end was cut by 4 bases, the J end by 1 base, with 10 bases between. The CDR3 DNA is TGCAGTGCTACCCGGGACGGGAACACCGGGGAGCTGTTTTTT. Its protein is CSATRDGNTGELFF.

With regard to this clonotype: This may come from a read error, since a much larger clone is one base off. V is TRBV6-5 and J is TRBJ1-3, with D maybe TRBD1 (5 bases). The CDR3 has 14 residues. The germline gives CDR1 MNHEY, CDR2 SVGAGI. CDR3 amino acids: CASSYWDGGSTIYF. Written as DNA, the CDR3 is TGTGCCAGCAGTTACTGGGACGGTGGAAGCACCATATATTTT.

This clonotype was counted once. The chain uses TRBV7-2 and TRBJ2-3; TRBD2 agrees at 7 bases. The CDR3 runs to 17 residues. CDR1 and CDR2 (germline): SGHTA, FQGNSA. The V and J ends lost 6 bases and 2 bases, in that order; junction bases with no gene match: 14. CDR3 DNA: TGTGCCAGCAGTCCATTTGGGCTAGCGGCTGACACAGATACGCAGTATTTT. Translation gives CASSPFGLAADTDTQYF.

The J gene is TRBJ1-1, the V gene TRBV7-9, with D perhaps matching TRBD1 (6 bases). The V end was cut by 2 bases, the J end by 1 base, with 8 bases between. The length of the CDR3 is 14 residues. CDR1 is SEHNR and CDR2 is FQNEAQ in the germline V gene (reference sequence). CDR3 nucleotide sequence: TGTGCCAGCAGCTTACACAGGGAGAACACTGAAGCTTTCTTT. It translates to CASSLHRENTEAFF.

The chain links TRBV20-1 to TRBJ2-2, with D hard to call. V lost 4 bases and J 3 bases, leaving 6 bases between the germline ends. CDR1 and CDR2 (germline): DFQATT, SNEGSKA (reference sequence). CDR3 length equals 12 residues. The CDR3 loop reads CSANRDTGELFF. The CDR3 DNA sequence: TGCAGTGCTAACAGAGACACCGGGGAGCTGTTTTTT.

This clonotype was seen repeatedly, ten times or more. This chain joins TRBV6-2 or TRBV6-3 and TRBJ2-1, with a possible D match to TRBD2 (6 bases). V was trimmed by 6 bases and J by 6 bases, leaving 18 bases between them. Germline loops: CDR1 MNHEY, CDR2 SVGEGT. There are 15 residues in the CDR3. CDR3 in amino acids: CASSPAGRDVNEQFF. CDR3 DNA sequence: TGTGCCAGCAGCCCCGCCGGGCGGGACGTCAATGAGCAGTTCTTC.

The chain links TRBV2 to TRBJ2-7, with D possibly being TRBD1 (6 bases). V gave up 3 bases and J gave up 2 bases, with 14 bases separating them. The CDR3 length is 15 residues. The germline CDR1 and CDR2 sequences are SNHLY and FYNNEI. The CDR3 loop reads CASSDPRDRTYEQYF. For the CDR3, the DNA is TGTGCCAGCAGTGATCCCCGAGACAGGACCTACGAGCAGTACTTC.

Notes on this clonotype: Since a much larger clone is just one base distant, this may be a read error. The final CDR3 position lacks the conserved phenylalanine or tryptophan, pointing to a likely read error. The gene calls are TRBV9 and TRBJ1-1; D not resolved. V was shortened by 0 bases and J by 4 bases, with 10 bases between the two germline ends. This CDR3 contains 14 residues. Germline lookup yields CDR1 SGDLS and CDR2 YYNGEE. CDR3 DNA sequence: TGTGCCAGCAGCGTAGGCGGGGTACGCACTGAAGCTTTCCTT. Translation gives CASSVGGVRTEAFL.

A remark on this clonotype: A junction boundary mismatches the germline segment, possibly from a read error. The chain's CDR3 is CASSPGTGGTGVNLPLHF. The DNA of the CDR3 is TGCGCCAGCAGCCCTGGGACAGGGGGGACGGGTGTCAATTTACCCCTCCACTTT. The chain combines TRBV4-1 with TRBJ1-6; 11 nucleotides agree with TRBD1. Germline V CDR1 and CDR2: MGHRA, YSYEKL. This CDR3 has 18 residues.

This clonotype was picked up a small number of times. The chain uses TRBV2 and TRBJ2-7; TRBD2 matches at 7 bases. J lost 6 bases, V lost 3 bases, and 8 bases had no gene match. Per the germline V gene, CDR1 is SNHLY and CDR2 is FYNNEI. CDR3 length equals 14 residues. The CDR3: CASSEGGVKTEQYF. CDR3 coding DNA: TGTGCCAGCAGTGAGGGGGGGGTTAAAACCGAGCAGTACTTC.

Points on this clonotype: One junction end does not reproduce the germline sequence, and a read error may be involved. V and J are TRBV10-3 and TRBJ2-7; no reliable D call. The DNA end is more similar to TRBJ2-5, so the J call may be wrong. Germline V CDR1 and CDR2: ENHRY, SYGVKD. CDR3 length equals 14 residues. The CDR3 sequence: CASSYLAGQETQYF. The CDR3 DNA is TGTGCCAGCAGTTATTTGGCAGGACAAGAGACCCAGTACTTC.

This chain uses TRBV20-1 with TRBJ1-6; D call uncertain. Germline V gene lookup returns CDR1 DFQATT and CDR2 SNEGSKA (reference sequence). Trimming removed 4 bases at V and 6 bases at J, with 13 bases between. The CDR3 covers 14 residues. In DNA form, the CDR3 reads TGCAGTGCTAAGTCCGGGGTCCCTAATTCACCCCTCCACTTT. Protein sequence: CSAKSGVPNSPLHF.

This clonotype was seen a handful of times. CDR3 coding DNA: TGTGCCAGCAGTACGGGACTAGCTCCCCACAATGAGCAGTTCTTC. It encodes CASSTGLAPHNEQFF. This chain connects TRBV6-5 to TRBJ2-1, with 9 bases fitting TRBD2. V dropped 5 bases and J dropped 5; count of bases not matched to a gene: 7. The CDR3 sequence is 15 residues long. Germline assignment: CDR1 MNHEY and CDR2 SVGAGI.

The J gene is TRBJ2-6, the V gene TRBV9; tentatively, D is TRBD1 or TRBD2 (5 bases each). V was cut by 0 bases and J by 4 bases, with 8 bases left in between. The CDR3 consists of 15 residues. CDR1 is SGDLS, CDR2 YYNGEE, per germline. The CDR3 region has the DNA TGTGCCAGCAGCGTAGGGGGGTCAGGGGCCAACGTCCTGACTTTC. Its translation: CASSVGGSGANVLTF.

J is TRBJ2-7 and V is TRBV7-8, with 8 bases that match TRBD1. V lost 5 bases to trimming and J lost 2 bases; unmatched junction nucleotides: 11. Germline CDR1 reads SGHVS; CDR2 reads FQNEAQ. The CDR3 has 16 residues. The CDR3 reads CASSLRQGAATYEQYF. The CDR3 DNA reads TGTGCCAGCAGCCTCCGGCAGGGGGCTGCAACCTACGAGCAGTACTTC.

The CDR3 DNA reads TGTGCCATCAGTGTTAGCGCCGCCGCAGATACGCAGTATTTT. This codes for CAISVSAAADTQYF. The V and J genes are TRBV10-3 and TRBJ2-3, with D tentatively TRBD2 (5 bases). The V end was cut by 4 bases, the J end by 4 bases, with 12 bases between. The CDR3 runs 14 residues. The germline V gene encodes CDR1 ENHRY and CDR2 SYGVKD.

The genes are TRBV20-1 and TRBJ1-1; possibly TRBD1 for D (5 bases). The CDR3 has 14 residues. Trimming took 3 bases from V and 6 from J, leaving 17 bases between them. In germline, CDR1 is DFQATT, CDR2 SNEGSKA (reference sequence). The CDR3 reads CSASRQLGMPEAFF. The CDR3 bases are TGCAGTGCTAGCCGACAGTTAGGTATGCCTGAAGCTTTCTTT.

The chain couples TRBV29-1 to TRBJ2-7; the match to TRBD2 covers 12 bases. This CDR3 has 13 amino acids. V was clipped by 4 bases and J by 4 bases; unmatched bases: 2. CDR1 is SQVTM and CDR2 is ANQGSEA in the germline V gene. The CDR3 DNA reads as TGCAGCGTTGGACTAGCGGGAGTGTACGAGCAGTACTTC. It codes for CSVGLAGVYEQYF.

The V call is TRBV9, the J call TRBJ1-1; D gene ambiguous. Trimming cost V 4 bases and J 1 base, with 20 bases left between them. The CDR3 is 17 residues long. Germline CDR1 is SGDLS and CDR2 is YYNGEE. CDR3 sequence reads: CASSPVKPRRWNTEAFF. Here the CDR3 DNA reads TGTGCCAGCAGCCCCGTGAAACCGAGACGGTGGAACACTGAAGCTTTCTTT.

This chain joins TRBV29-1 and TRBJ1-2, with no clear D. The CDR3 loop spans 13 amino acids. Deletions cut 5 bases from V and 1 base from J, with 11 bases between. CDR1 is SQVTM and CDR2 is ANQGSEA in the germline V gene. DNA of the CDR3: TGCAGCGTTTACAAGGGTAATAACTATGGCTACACCTTC. Translating gives CSVYKGNNYGYTF.

This clonotype was observed once. The chain carries TRBV7-9 and TRBJ2-7; 7 bases agree with TRBD2. J was trimmed by 2 bases and V by 5 bases; bases with no gene match: 12. This CDR3 region has 16 residues. In germline, CDR1 is SEHNR, CDR2 FQNEAQ (reference sequence). The CDR3 is CASSLQSTGTTYEQYF. CDR3 coding DNA: TGTGCCAGCAGCCTACAAAGCACCGGGACTACCTACGAGCAGTACTTC.

CDR3 nucleotide sequence: TGTGCCAGCAGCTTAATTGCTAGCGGGAGTATGGGGGAGTTCTTC. Amino acids: CASSLIASGSMGEFF. The J gene is TRBJ2-1, the V gene TRBV11-2, with TRBD2 identical over 10 bases. CDR1 is SGHAT and CDR2 is FQNNGV in the germline V gene. The CDR3 has 15 residues. Unmatched junction bases numbered 12, after V lost 2 bases and J lost 14 bases. The whole variable domain, filled in from reference TRBV11-2 and TRBJ2-1, reads EAGVAQSPRYKIIEKRQSVAFWCNPISGHATLYWYQQILGQGPKLLIQFQNNGVVDDSQLPKDRFSAERLKGVDSTLKIQPAKLEDSAVYLCASSLIASGSMGEFFGPGTRLTVL.

This clonotype came up a few times. This chain joins TRBV19 and TRBJ1-1; D is unclear. V lost 3 bases, J lost 1 base, and 9 bases lay in between. The length of the CDR3 is 14 residues. Germline V gene lookup returns CDR1 LNHDA and CDR2 SQIVND (reference sequence). For the CDR3, the DNA is TGTGCCAGTAGTATCTCCTCGTCGAACACTGAAGCTTTCTTT. This codes for CASSISSSNTEAFF.

Comments on this clonotype: The CDR3 carries no conserved terminal phenylalanine or tryptophan, so it likely arises from a read error. The genes are TRBV19 and TRBJ1-6; D gene ambiguous. CDR3 size: 13 residues. Germline V gene sequence: CDR1 LNHDA, CDR2 SQIVND (reference sequence). V lost 1 base and J lost 9, with 7 bases in between. The CDR3 spells CASSIGPGSPLHL. In nucleotides, the CDR3 is TGTGCCAGTAGTATAGGGCCGGGTTCACCCCTCCACCTT.

This clonotype was recorded a few times. The chain is built from TRBV5-6 and TRBJ1-2; D possibly corresponds to TRBD1 (6 bases). The germline gives CDR1 SGHDT, CDR2 YYEEEE. With 2 bases removed from V and 7 bases from J, the gap between germline ends came to 12 bases. The CDR3 consists of 13 residues. As DNA, the CDR3 is TGTGCCAGCAGCTTCACGGGACAAAGTGGCTACACCTTC. It specifies CASSFTGQSGYTF.

V gene TRBV29-1 combines with J gene TRBJ2-7; D might be TRBD2 (5 bases). Germline loops: CDR1 SQVTM, CDR2 ANQGSEA. Trimming took 6 bases from V and 4 from J, leaving 16 bases between them. This CDR3 contains 13 residues. The CDR3 DNA follows: TGCAGCGTCCAAACCGGGGATTATTACGAGCAGTACTTC. The encoded protein is CSVQTGDYYEQYF.

This chain links TRBV25-1 with TRBJ1-2; possibly TRBD1 for D (6 bases). Germline-derived CDR1 and CDR2 are MGHDK and SYGVNS. Trimming pared 6 bases from V and 5 bases from J, leaving 13 bases between. The CDR3 consists of 13 residues. As DNA, the CDR3 is TGTGCCAGCAGCAACCGGGGGCAATATGGCTACACCTTC. This codes for CASSNRGQYGYTF.

V is TRBV6-6 and J is TRBJ1-5, with a possible D match to TRBD1 (6 bases). CDR3 length equals 14 residues. V was pared by 0 bases and J by 4 bases, with 7 bases between. Germline V gene data show CDR1 as MNHNY and CDR2 as SVGAGI (reference sequence). The DNA for the CDR3 is TGTGCCAGCAGTTACTCAGGGGGGAATCAGCCCCAGCATTTT. Amino acid sequence: CASSYSGGNQPQHF.

The chain links TRBV2 to TRBJ2-3; D gene ambiguous. The CDR3 loop spans 15 amino acids. Trimming removed 3 bases at V and 3 bases at J, with 13 bases between. Germline V gene sequence: CDR1 SNHLY, CDR2 FYNNEI. The CDR3 DNA follows: TGTGCCAGCAGTGAGCGGTTAGACTCGACAGATACGCAGTATTTT. Its translation is CASSERLDSTDTQYF.